The clone carrying this T cell receptor beta chain was seen repeatedly, ten times or more. This sample was included in a study of blood T cell repertoires in COVID-19. As originally analysed: It was from reference gene primer amplification that nucleated cell counts were estimated. The repertoire was sequenced with immunoSEQ multiplex PCR; TCRdb's copy has only in-frame clones and lacks some. The D gene and trimming were derived from the DNA, and the V and J assignments and clone size from that table. The sample lists about 240,000 clones; roughly 90% were seen once. V gave up 2 bases and J gave up 0 bases; unmatched junction bases: 14. Germline V gene data show CDR1 as MGHRA and CDR2 as YSYEKL. This CDR3 has 20 residues.

The chain carries TRBV4-1 and TRBJ2-4; 9 nucleotides align to TRBD1. Specimen: peripheral blood. The origin of this receptor is a man in his sixties who had recovered from COVID-19. The CDR3, as DNA: TGCGCCAGCAGCCAAAACGGACAGGGGCCGTCAGAGCTAGCCAAAAACATTCAGTACTTC. This sequence encodes CASSQNGQGPSELAKNIQYF.